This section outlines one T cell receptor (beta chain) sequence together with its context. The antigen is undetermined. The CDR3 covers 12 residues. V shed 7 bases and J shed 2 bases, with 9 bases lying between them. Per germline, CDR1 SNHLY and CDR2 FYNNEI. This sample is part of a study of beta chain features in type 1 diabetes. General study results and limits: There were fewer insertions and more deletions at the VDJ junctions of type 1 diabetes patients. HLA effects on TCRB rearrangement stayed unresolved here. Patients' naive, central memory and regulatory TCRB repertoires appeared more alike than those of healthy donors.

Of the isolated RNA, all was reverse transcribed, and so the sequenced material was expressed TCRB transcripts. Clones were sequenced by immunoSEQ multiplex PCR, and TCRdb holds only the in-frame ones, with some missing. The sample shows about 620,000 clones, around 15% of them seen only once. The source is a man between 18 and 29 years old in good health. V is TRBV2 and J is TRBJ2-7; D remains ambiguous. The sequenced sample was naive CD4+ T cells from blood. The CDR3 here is CASTQSTYEQYF. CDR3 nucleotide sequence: TGTGCCAGCACCCAAAGTACCTACGAGCAGTACTTC.